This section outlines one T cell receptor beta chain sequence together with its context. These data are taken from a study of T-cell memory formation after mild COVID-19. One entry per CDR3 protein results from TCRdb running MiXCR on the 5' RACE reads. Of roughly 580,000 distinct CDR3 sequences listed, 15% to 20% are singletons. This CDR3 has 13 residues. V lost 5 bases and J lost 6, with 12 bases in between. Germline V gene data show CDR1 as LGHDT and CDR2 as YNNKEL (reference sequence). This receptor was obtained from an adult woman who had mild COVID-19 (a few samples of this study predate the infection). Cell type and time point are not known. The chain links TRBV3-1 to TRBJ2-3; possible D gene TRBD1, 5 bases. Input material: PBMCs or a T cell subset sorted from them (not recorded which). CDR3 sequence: CASSTGSPDTQYF. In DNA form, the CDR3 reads TGTGCCAGCAGCACAGGATCCCCTGATACGCAGTATTTT.